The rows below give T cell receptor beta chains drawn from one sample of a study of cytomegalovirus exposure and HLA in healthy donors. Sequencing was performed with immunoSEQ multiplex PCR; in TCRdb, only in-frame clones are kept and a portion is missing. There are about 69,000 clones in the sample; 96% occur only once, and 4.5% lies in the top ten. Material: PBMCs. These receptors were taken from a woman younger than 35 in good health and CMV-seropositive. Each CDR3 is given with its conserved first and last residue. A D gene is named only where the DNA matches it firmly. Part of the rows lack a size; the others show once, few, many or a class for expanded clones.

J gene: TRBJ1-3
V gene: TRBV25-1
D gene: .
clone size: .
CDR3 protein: CASSEAGNSGNTIYF
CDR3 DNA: TGTGCCAGCAGTGAGGCAGGGAATTCCGGAAACACCATATATTTT

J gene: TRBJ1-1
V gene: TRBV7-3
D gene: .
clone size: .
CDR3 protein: CASSPGGPGTEAFF
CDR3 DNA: TGTGCCAGCAGCCCCGGCGGTCCCGGGACTGAAGCTTTCTTT

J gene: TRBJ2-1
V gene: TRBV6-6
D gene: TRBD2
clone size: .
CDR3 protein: CASRPRGSGTHNEQFF
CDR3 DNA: TGTGCCAGCAGACCCCGGGGTAGCGGGACCCACAATGAGCAGTTCTTC

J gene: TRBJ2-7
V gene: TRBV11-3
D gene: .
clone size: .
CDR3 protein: CASSLTAGVYEQYF
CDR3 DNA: TGTGCCAGCAGCTTGACCGCAGGGGTATACGAGCAGTACTTC

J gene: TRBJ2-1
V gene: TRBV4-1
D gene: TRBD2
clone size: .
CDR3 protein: CASSQGTSGRALNEQFF
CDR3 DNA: TGCGCCAGCAGCCAAGGGACTAGCGGGAGGGCCCTCAATGAGCAGTTCTTC

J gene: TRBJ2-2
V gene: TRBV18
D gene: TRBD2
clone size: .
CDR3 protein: CASSPPLAGSNTGELFF
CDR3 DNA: TGTGCCAGCTCACCACCACTAGCGGGATCGAACACCGGGGAGCTGTTTTTT

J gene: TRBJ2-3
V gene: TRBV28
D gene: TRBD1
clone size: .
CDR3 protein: CASSQTGVGGDTQYF
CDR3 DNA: TGTGCCAGCAGTCAAACAGGGGTAGGTGGAGATACGCAGTATTTT

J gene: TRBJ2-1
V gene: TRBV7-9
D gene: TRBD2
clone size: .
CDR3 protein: CASSPGRANEQFF
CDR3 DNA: TGTGCCAGCAGCCCAGGGAGGGCCAATGAGCAGTTCTTC

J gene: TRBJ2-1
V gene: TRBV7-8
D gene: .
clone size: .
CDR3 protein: CASSSGLTRNEQFF
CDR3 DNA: TGTGCCAGCAGCTCGGGACTGACAAGGAATGAGCAGTTCTTC

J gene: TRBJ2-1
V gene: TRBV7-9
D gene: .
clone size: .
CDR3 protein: CASGRGGVSYNEQFF
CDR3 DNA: TGTGCCAGCGGTAGGGGGGGGGTCTCCTACAATGAGCAGTTCTTC

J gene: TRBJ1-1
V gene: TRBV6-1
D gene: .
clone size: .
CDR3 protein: CASSDRGEEAFF
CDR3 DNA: TGTGCCAGCAGCGATCGGGGGGAGGAGGCTTTCTTT

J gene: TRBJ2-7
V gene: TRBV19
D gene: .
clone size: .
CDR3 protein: CASSISPLNTYEQYF
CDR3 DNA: TGTGCCAGTAGTATAAGCCCCCTAAATACCTACGAGCAGTACTTC

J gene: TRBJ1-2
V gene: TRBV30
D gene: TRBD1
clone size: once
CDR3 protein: CAWSLGQASGYTF
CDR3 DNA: TGTGCCTGGAGCTTGGGACAGGCTTCTGGCTACACCTTC

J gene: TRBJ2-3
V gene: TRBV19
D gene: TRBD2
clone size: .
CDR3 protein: CASSKPQGGDTQYF
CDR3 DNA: TGTGCCAGTAGTAAACCTCAGGGAGGGGATACGCAGTATTTT

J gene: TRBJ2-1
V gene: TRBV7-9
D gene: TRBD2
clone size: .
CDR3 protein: CASNGGAGGYNEQFF
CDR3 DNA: TGTGCCAGCAACGGCGGAGCGGGAGGTTACAATGAGCAGTTCTTC

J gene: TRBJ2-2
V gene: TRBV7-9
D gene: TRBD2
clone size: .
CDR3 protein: CASSPGTSGRDTGELFF
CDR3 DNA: TGTGCCAGCAGCCCCGGGACTAGCGGGAGAGACACCGGGGAGCTGTTTTTT